These 27 T cell receptor beta chains were sequenced from one sample in a study of Ad26.COV2.S vaccination and SARS-CoV-2 variants. The method was immunoSEQ multiplex PCR; TCRdb's version includes in-frame clones alone and lacks a portion of them. The repertoire holds around 340,000 clones, roughly nine tenths seen once, with 6.4% in the top ten. Treatment described: 19 received Ad26.COV2.S at low or high dose, single or two shots; 5 received placebo; per-sample allocation not given. Day 63 following the first vaccine or placebo injection was when the samples were taken. This sample comprised peripheral blood, obtained in a trial of Ad26.COV2.S vaccine versus placebo. The receptor set was obtained from a person between 18 and 59 years old who received the Ad26.COV2.S COVID-19 vaccine or a placebo.

The rearrangement links TRBV7-3 to TRBJ1-2; 7 nucleotides match TRBD1. Germline trimming cut 5 bases from V and 3 bases from J; bases unmatched to any gene: 6. Looked up from germline, CDR1 is SGHTA and CDR2 is FQGTGA. The CDR3 is 14 amino acids. CDR3 DNA sequence: TGTGCCAGCAGCCTGACAGGGAGTGACTATGGCTACACCTTC. Protein: CASSLTGSDYGYTF.

The chain uses TRBV5-1 and TRBJ1-1; D unclear. The CDR3 covers 16 residues. The V and J ends lost 0 bases and 1 base respectively, with 13 bases between them. Germline CDR1 is SGHRS and CDR2 is YFSETQ. In nucleotides, the CDR3 is TGCGCCAGCAGCTTGGAGGCCTCTCCCCGGAACACTGAAGCTTTCTTT. Its translation: CASSLEASPRNTEAFF.

The chain has TRBV18 and TRBJ2-7, with 9 bases lining up with TRBD1. Per germline, CDR1 KGHSH and CDR2 LQKENI. Germline trimming cut 3 bases from V and 5 bases from J; bases unmatched to any gene: 5. The CDR3 sequence is 14 residues long. The CDR3 loop reads CASSPGTGSHEQYF. In DNA form, the CDR3 reads TGTGCCAGCTCACCCGGGACAGGGTCCCACGAGCAGTACTTC.

The genes are TRBV7-3 and TRBJ1-6; 7 positions match TRBD1. The germline gives CDR1 SGHTA, CDR2 FQGTGA. Trimming removed 5 bases from V and 10 bases from J; junction bases left unmatched: 17. There are 17 residues in the CDR3. The CDR3 loop reads CASSVVTLQGRGSPLHF. CDR3 nucleotide sequence: TGTGCCAGCAGCGTTGTTACACTACAGGGGCGCGGATCACCCCTCCACTTT.

V and J are TRBV7-9 and TRBJ1-4; weak D call: TRBD1 (5 bases). Germline values: CDR1 SEHNR, CDR2 FQNEAQ (reference sequence). V lost 1 base and J lost 7, with 10 bases in between. The CDR3 extends over 14 amino acids. CDR3 nucleotides: TGTGCCAGCAGCTTAGGGGACGGTGTTGAAAAACTGTTTTTT. Its protein is CASSLGDGVEKLFF. Full variable domain (rest looked up from reference TRBV7-9 and TRBJ1-4): DTGVSQNPRHKITKRGQNVTFRCDPISEHNRLYWYRQTLGQGPEFLTYFQNEAQLEKSRLLSDRFSAERPKGSFSTLEIQRTEQGDSAMYLCASSLGDGVEKLFFGSGTQLSVL.

This clone was seen just once. The chain joins TRBV10-3 to TRBJ2-3, with TRBD2 matching 7 bases. J lost 6 bases, V lost 6 bases, and 15 bases had no gene match. The CDR3 is 16 residues long. Per germline, CDR1 ENHRY and CDR2 SYGVKD. The CDR3 here is CAISSLLAVLGDTQYF. CDR3 nucleotides: TGTGCCATCAGCAGTCTCCTAGCGGTGCTCGGGGATACGCAGTATTTT.

This rearrangement joins TRBV7-3 to TRBJ2-7; 9 bases line up with TRBD2. V was pared by 3 bases and J by 5 bases, with 8 bases of the junction left unmatched. This CDR3 region has 15 residues. The germline V gene encodes CDR1 SGHTA and CDR2 FQGTGA. The CDR3 protein is CASSFGGLALNEQYF. The DNA of the CDR3 is TGTGCCAGCAGCTTTGGGGGACTAGCACTAAACGAGCAGTACTTC.

The rearrangement joins TRBV19 to TRBJ1-5; D call uncertain. V gave up 9 bases and J gave up 6 bases, with 12 bases separating them. The CDR3 totals 12 residues. CDR1 LNHDA and CDR2 SQIVND come from the germline V gene (reference sequence). The CDR3 is CASRSGGQPQHF. DNA for the CDR3: TGTGCCAGCAGGTCGGGTGGTCAGCCCCAGCATTTT.

V gene TRBV28 combines with J gene TRBJ2-1; D is unresolved. Germline-derived CDR1 and CDR2 are MDHEN and SYDVKM. The CDR3 runs 12 residues. Between the trimmed V and J ends, which lost 2 bases and 8 bases, there was a span of 7 bases. Written as DNA, the CDR3 is TGTGCCAGCAGTTTAGAGGTTTATGAGCAGTTCTTC. It codes for CASSLEVYEQFF.

In its sample, this clone was seen once. The V gene is TRBV28, the J gene TRBJ2-3; the match to TRBD2 covers 9 bases. CDR3 size: 14 residues. Germline V CDR1 and CDR2: MDHEN, SYDVKM. The ends lost 8 bases at V and 2 bases at J; junction bases unmatched: 5. The CDR3, as DNA: TGTGCCAGCTTCTCTAGCGGGGCCACAGATACGCAGTATTTT. This translates into CASFSSGATDTQYF.

The chain has TRBV19 and TRBJ1-5, with D uncertain. Germline CDR1 is LNHDA and CDR2 is SQIVND (reference sequence). This CDR3 spans 13 amino acids. Trimming stripped 7 bases from V and 0 bases from J, with 7 bases between. CDR3 amino acids: CASNRYSNQPQHF. The CDR3 DNA sequence: TGTGCCAGTAACCGGTATAGCAATCAGCCCCAGCATTTT.

This rearrangement joins TRBV16 to TRBJ2-1; D remains unclear. The CDR3 runs 15 residues. CDR1 and CDR2 from the germline V gene are KGHSY and FQNENV. V shed 3 bases and J shed 6 bases, with 15 bases lying between them. CDR3 nucleotide sequence: TGTGCCAGCAGCCAGATCACACTGGTAATCAATGAGCAGTTCTTC. Protein: CASSQITLVINEQFF.

This clone has ten or more counts. This sequence joins TRBV25-1 and TRBJ2-2, with 9 bases matching TRBD2. This CDR3 comprises 14 residues. The ends lost 4 bases at V and 3 bases at J; junction bases unmatched: 0. Germline CDR1 reads MGHDK; CDR2 reads SYGVNS. For the CDR3, the DNA is TGTGCCAGCAGTGGGACTAGCGACACCGGGGAGCTGTTTTTT. Its protein product is CASSGTSDTGELFF.

The chain recombines TRBV7-6 with TRBJ2-7, with TRBD2 matching 13 bases. The V and J ends lost 5 bases and 6 bases, in that order; junction bases with no gene match: 7. The length of the CDR3 is 15 residues. CDR1 and CDR2 (germline): SGHVS, FNYEAQ. The CDR3 is CASSPGTSGIIEQYF. The CDR3, as DNA: TGTGCCAGCAGCCCCGGGACTAGCGGGATTATCGAGCAGTACTTC. Filled out from reference TRBV7-6 and TRBJ2-7, the complete variable domain reads GAGVSQSPRYKVTKRGQDVALRCDPISGHVSLYWYRQALGQGPEFLTYFNYEAQQDKSGLPNDRFSAERPEGSISTLTIQRTEQRDSAMYRCASSPGTSGIIEQYFGPGTRLTVT.

The chain uses TRBV7-2 and TRBJ1-5; 9 positions match TRBD1. Germline CDR1 is SGHTA and CDR2 is FQGNSA. This CDR3 comprises 14 residues. Trimming cost V 4 bases and J 6 bases; bases outside gene matches: 4. CDR3: CASSYTGGSQPQHF. DNA of the CDR3: TGTGCCAGCAGCTATACAGGGGGCAGTCAGCCCCAGCATTTT.

The chain recombines TRBV10-3 with TRBJ2-3, with 8 bases lining up with TRBD2. V trimming: 7 bases; J trimming: 0 bases; junction bases outside the gene matches: 3. The CDR3 totals 14 residues. The germline V gene has CDR1 ENHRY and CDR2 SYGVKD. The CDR3 here is CAINERESTDTQYF. The CDR3 DNA reads as TGTGCCATCAACGAGCGGGAGAGCACAGATACGCAGTATTTT.

This clone was detected once. The rearrangement links TRBV3-1 (or the pseudogene TRBV3-2) to TRBJ1-4; a weak D match, TRBD1 (5 bases). Trimming removed 7 bases from V and 7 bases from J, with 16 bases in between. CDR1 LGHDT and CDR2 YNNKEL come from the germline V gene (reference sequence). The CDR3 runs 14 residues. The CDR3 nucleotides are TGTGCCAGCACTCGACTAGCCGGGGGTGAAAAACTGTTTTTT. Its protein product is CASTRLAGGEKLFF.

The rearrangement uses TRBV4-3 and TRBJ2-1, with D tentatively TRBD2 (6 bases). The CDR3 consists of 16 residues. With 3 bases removed from V and 4 bases from J, the gap between germline ends came to 16 bases. Germline values: CDR1 LGHNA, CDR2 YSLEER. CDR3 sequence reads: CASSHPRGSPYNEQFF. In DNA form, the CDR3 reads TGCGCCAGCAGCCACCCACGGGGGAGCCCTTACAATGAGCAGTTCTTC.

The V call is TRBV5-8, the J call TRBJ1-4, with D possibly being TRBD1 (5 bases). V lost 4 bases and J 5 bases, leaving 9 bases between the germline ends. From germline, CDR1 is SGHTS and CDR2 YDEGEE. This CDR3 is built from 13 residues. The CDR3 here is CASSLGGNEKLFF. The DNA for the CDR3 is TGTGCCAGCAGCCTGGGGGGGAATGAAAAACTGTTTTTT.

The rearrangement uses TRBV5-1 and TRBJ1-3; perhaps TRBD1 as D (5 bases). The germline gives CDR1 SGHRS, CDR2 YFSETQ. Between the trimmed V and J ends, which lost 0 bases and 0 bases, there was a span of 10 bases. This CDR3 spans 16 amino acids. The CDR3: CASSLVGDGSGNTIYF. As DNA, the CDR3 is TGCGCCAGCAGCTTGGTGGGGGACGGCTCTGGAAACACCATATATTTT.

This clone has a single count. The rearrangement links TRBV27 to TRBJ2-7; TRBD1 aligns across 7 bases. CDR3 length: 15 residues. Germline V gene sequence: CDR1 MNHEY, CDR2 SMNVEV (reference sequence). V lost 4 bases and J lost 0; bases outside the gene matches: 6. The CDR3 sequence: CASSSYDRASYEQYF. In DNA, the CDR3 is TGTGCCAGCAGTTCCTACGACAGGGCCTCCTACGAGCAGTACTTC.

The chain employs TRBV19 and TRBJ2-4, with 9 bases aligning to TRBD2. Germline CDR1 LNHDA, CDR2 SQIVND (reference sequence). Trimming at V came to 7 bases and at J to 4 bases, leaving 5 bases not matched to a gene. This CDR3 spans 14 amino acids. The CDR3 DNA reads TGTGCCAGTAAGGTAGCGGGAGTTAAAAACATTCAGTACTTC. It is translated as CASKVAGVKNIQYF.

The rearrangement links TRBV20-1 to TRBJ1-2; weak D call: TRBD1 (6 bases). V was trimmed by 3 bases and J by 4 bases, leaving 15 bases between them. The CDR3 runs to 14 residues. Germline V lookup: CDR1 DFQATT, CDR2 SNEGSKA (reference sequence). The CDR3 sequence: CSASPGGGGYGYTF. The CDR3 DNA reads as TGCAGTGCTAGTCCCGGGGGGGGCGGCTATGGCTACACCTTC.

This sequence joins TRBV9 and TRBJ2-2; the D call may be TRBD1 or TRBD2 (5 bases each). Trimming shortened V by 4 bases and J by 8 bases, and 18 bases separated the two germline ends. The CDR3 runs 15 residues. CDR1 SGDLS and CDR2 YYNGEE come from the germline V gene. CDR3 residues: CASSYRDPKRGELFF. CDR3 nucleotides: TGTGCCAGCAGCTACCGGGACCCCAAGCGGGGGGAGCTGTTTTTT.

The chain recombines TRBV19 with TRBJ1-2; D is unresolved. Trimming took off 1 base at V and 14 bases at J, with 20 bases between the two ends. The germline V gene has CDR1 LNHDA and CDR2 SQIVND (reference sequence). CDR3 length: 14 amino acids. CDR3 protein: CASSIGWGEYHLTF. CDR3 nucleotides: TGTGCCAGTAGTATAGGGTGGGGAGAATACCATTTGACCTTC.

This CDR3 reads CASSPGRLNTGELFF. In DNA, the CDR3 is TGTGCCAGCAGCCCAGGGAGACTGAACACCGGGGAGCTGTTTTTT. This rearrangement joins TRBV7-3 to TRBJ2-2; the D gene could be TRBD1 or TRBD2 (5 bases each). Trimming removed 5 bases at V and 1 base at J, with 11 bases between. Germline V CDR1 and CDR2: SGHTA, FQGTGA. This CDR3 has 15 residues.

The CDR3 here is CASSFGGAYYNEQFF. Here the CDR3 DNA reads TGTGCCAGCAGCTTCGGGGGGGCTTACTACAATGAGCAGTTCTTC. This chain uses TRBV11-2 with TRBJ2-1; 8 bases map to TRBD2. V shed 3 bases and J 3 bases; nucleotides not matched to a gene: 4. Germline V gene data show CDR1 as SGHAT and CDR2 as FQNNGV. The CDR3 runs to 15 residues.